This T cell receptor beta chain was captured by sequencing in a study of human T cells and chemical hapten exposure (dated by TCRdb to the early 2020s). For context, the study as a whole: For sensitization, 2% DPC in acetone was applied to a 2 cm by 2 cm area of upper inner arm skin. Throughout the study period of around 25 weeks, patients also received therapeutic DPC doses to the scalp every week. Patch tests used Finn chambers with 0.01% DPC on the upper back, scored after 6 days by International Contact Dermatitis Research Group standards. The patient cohort, mostly female, included alopecia areata with under or over 50% scalp involvement, alopecia totalis and alopecia universalis. Libraries were pooled for sequencing, and per-sample TCR yields varied mainly because of small differences in library volumes within the pool. This study followed changes in the peripheral blood TCR repertoire in vivo during primary and secondary sensitization of alopecia patients to the hapten diphenylcyclopropenone (DPC). Blood samples were taken from patients before sensitization (week 0) and at 2, 6 and about 24 weeks after DPC sensitization. Some 29 alopecia patients provided blood for TCR sequencing at one to four time points (pre-sensitization, 2, 6 and 24 weeks). The paper's findings and limits, for the study overall: DPC sensitization did not change the number of TCRs with a frequency above 1 in 1000, and there was no evidence of changes in global repertoire structure. Because all patients had alopecia, a presumed autoimmune disease, the immune response of the patients might differ from that of healthy individuals. Expanded TCRs formed significantly more large CDR3 similarity clusters than pre-sensitization or healthy control sets, consistent with antigen-driven responses. Patch test score correlated positively with the number of PT1 expanded TCRs, reaching significance at thresholds 8, 16 and 32 but not at 4. Repeated subsampling changed both the strength of the expansion versus patch-test correlation and the threshold at which that correlation became significant.

The time point label for this specimen denotes: pre-sensitization, week 0. Read against the paper, the sample's treatment or condition label means: therapeutic diphenylcyclopropenone sensitization with weekly scalp DPC. At every patch-test visit, the blood draw took place before the patch test was put on. Eligible patients were aged 18 to 70, diagnosed with alopecia, deemed suitable for DPC therapy, and excluded if pregnant. Total RNA was isolated from unfractionated whole blood collected in Tempus Blood RNA tubes. This clonotype was counted many times. Its antigen target is currently unknown. The record has no base qualities; no much larger clone is one base away. The CDR3 spans 16 residues, from the cysteine through the phenylalanine. CDR3 DNA only is kept here, 48 bases in frame from base 1. Unmatched junction bases come to 6, with V trimmed by 2 bases and J by 0 bases. From a lookup of the germline V gene, CDR1 and CDR2 are SNHLY and FYNNEI.

The library was prepared using RACE. Sequencing took place on a NextSeq 500. Library preparation attached unique molecular identifiers to individual cDNA molecules for quantitative, reproducible TCR counting. Each blood RNA sample was used to sequence both TCR alpha and TCR beta chains. In the source study's methods: The median number of TCRs per sample was 85,000 to 100,000, ranging from roughly 23,224 to 690,600. V, J and CDR3 annotation of the TCR reads was performed with the Decombinator software suite. To make PS versus PT1 abundance plots, every sample was subsampled to the same number of TCRs (28,000). Expanded TCRs were defined as absent before sensitization and observed at least eight times at the 2-week time point. Starting from the raw public reads, TCRdb applied fastp trimming at Q25, assembled clones with MiXCR and retained in-frame beta chains. Merged by CDR3 protein, the rows form single entries marked with the most common genes and DNA. TCRdb's processing, not the study's, gives the V and J calls here. A total of around 62,000 distinct CDR3 sequences appear in this sample, 6.7% of them only once. The ten largest clonotypes hold around 1.6% of the sample.

The sequence was obtained from a woman aged 30 to 39 with alopecia areata. Some clones in this sample may be carry-over from other donors' samples. The sequenced sample was whole blood, obtained in connection with sensitization to the hapten diphenylcyclopropenone (DPC). The sequence joins TRBV2 to TRBJ1-1; 7 of the junction bases match TRBD1. The nucleotides read TGTGCCAGCAGTGAATCAGGGACAGCATTGAACACTGAAGCTTTCTTT. Its translation reads: CASSESGTALNTEAFF. Reference TRBV2 and TRBJ1-1 proteins supply the regions before and after the CDR3; the full variable domain is: EPEVTQTPSHQVTQMGQEVILRCVPISNHLYFYWYRQILGQKVEFLVSFYNNEISEKSEIFDDQFSVERPDGSNFTLKIRSTKLEDSAMYFCASSESGTALNTEAFFGQGTRLTVV.